This TCR beta chain was captured in a study of CD8 T cells in ankylosing spondylitis. Broader study findings: Significant enrichment of disease-linked clones was reportedly seen in matched ankylosing spondylitis synovial fluid. A TCR beta motif of eight or nine highly homologous variants seemed to mark ankylosing spondylitis blood. Peripheral blood held disease-linked clones only at relatively low frequency, and these were CD8+.

Quantitative 5'-RACE was performed with molecular barcodes, and it yielded the TCR beta libraries. Using its own MiXCR run on the 5' RACE reads, TCRdb lists one record per CDR3 protein. The sample has fewer than 750,000 distinct CDR3 sequences; around a fifth are singletons. This clonotype was observed a single time. Its antigen remains unknown. The sample taken for sequencing was blood, either unsorted or a sorted T cell fraction (not recorded which). This receptor was obtained from a male donor with ankylosing spondylitis.

CDR3 DNA sequence: TGTGCCACCAGTGACCGCAGACAGGGCTCAGATACGCAGTATTTT. Encoded protein: CATSDRRQGSDTQYF. The chain recombines TRBV24-1 with TRBJ2-3; the match to TRBD1 covers 7 bases. Germline V gene data show CDR1 as KGHDR and CDR2 as SFDVKD. J was trimmed by 4 bases and V by 4 bases; bases with no gene match: 7. This CDR3 spans 15 amino acids.